The T cell receptor (beta chain) described here comes from a study of identifying expanded T cells in peripheral blood (dated by TCRdb to about 2019). A note on the overall study: Technical replicates were generated by sequencing separate aliquots of the same genomic DNA pool, with four replicates compared pairwise. Broader findings and caveats from the paper: Variance in clone template counts between approximately two-week samples significantly increased with total template count across all healthy donors. The binomial model flagged around 1.2 differentially abundant clones between technical replicates, compared with roughly 17 over about 2 weeks and 19 over around 4 weeks. The authors expected biological variance in healthy repertoires might increase further over much longer intervals such as months to years. Across all healthy-donor time intervals, the beta-binomial model significantly cut both the number of clones called differentially abundant and the false-positive rate.

TCRbeta CDR3 regions were profiled by bias-controlled multiplex PCR amplification of genomic DNA with the immunoSEQ Assay. The source study handled its data this way. To quantify the absolute abundance of each unique TCRbeta CDR3 region, the sequences were collapsed and filtered. Two models were used to test differential abundance: a binomial model (Fisher-equivalent) and a beta-binomial model that adds time-dependent variance fitted from healthy donors. Clones with fewer than 5 combined templates were excluded, and clones with Benjamini-Hochberg FDR below 0.01 were called differentially abundant. Beta-binomial variance was modeled as a function of total template count across the two samples using the form v = (b*log(k)+a)^2. TCRdb's version of the immuneACCESS table is confined to in-frame rearrangements and falls short of the full clone set. An unresolved V gene accounts for under half of the shortfall where checked; the remainder is of unknown origin. V, J and clone size are taken as reported in that table, and D and trimming were inferred from the DNA itself. Recorded for this sample are under 150,000 clones; more than 75% of them occurred a single time. The top ten hold more than 2.5% of the sample.

In the case of this clone: Its cognate antigen has yet to be identified. The sample holds no much larger clone one base away, and base qualities are not on file.

During the collection period, no infections or other immune events were recorded for the healthy donors. Healthy-donor blood repertoires served as a training cohort to calibrate time-dependent variance in a beta-binomial model of T-cell clone differential abundance. The training cohort included around 10 healthy donors, of whom 3 were female and 7 were male. On average the donors were 43 years old, and their ages spanned roughly 25 to 70 years. Obtained from a commercial supplier, whole blood was collected from each healthy donor at three time points set around two weeks apart. For immunosequencing, genomic DNA was extracted from whole blood that had not been sorted. From cysteine to phenylalanine, the CDR3 is 13 amino acids long. Only the CDR3 part of the read is kept: 39 bases, read in frame from the first base. The germline V gene yields SGHTA for CDR1 and FQGNSA for CDR2. The junction carries 8 bases between V and J, which are trimmed by 5 bases and 3 bases respectively.

Specimen: blood. This chain joins TRBV7-2 to TRBJ1-5, with the D segment identity uncertain. The source is a person aged 18 to 75 in good health. The CDR3 here reads CASSLQYNQPQHF. The nucleotide sequence reads as follows: TGTGCCAGCAGCCTTCAATACAATCAGCCCCAGCATTTT. The CDR3 plus the reference TRBV7-2 and TRBJ1-5 genes for the other parts give the full variable domain: GAGVSQSPSNKVTEKGKDVELRCDPISGHTALYWYRQSLGQGLEFLIYFQGNSAPDKSGLPSDRFSAERTGGSVSTLTIQRTQQEDSAVYLCASSLQYNQPQHFGDGTRLSIL.